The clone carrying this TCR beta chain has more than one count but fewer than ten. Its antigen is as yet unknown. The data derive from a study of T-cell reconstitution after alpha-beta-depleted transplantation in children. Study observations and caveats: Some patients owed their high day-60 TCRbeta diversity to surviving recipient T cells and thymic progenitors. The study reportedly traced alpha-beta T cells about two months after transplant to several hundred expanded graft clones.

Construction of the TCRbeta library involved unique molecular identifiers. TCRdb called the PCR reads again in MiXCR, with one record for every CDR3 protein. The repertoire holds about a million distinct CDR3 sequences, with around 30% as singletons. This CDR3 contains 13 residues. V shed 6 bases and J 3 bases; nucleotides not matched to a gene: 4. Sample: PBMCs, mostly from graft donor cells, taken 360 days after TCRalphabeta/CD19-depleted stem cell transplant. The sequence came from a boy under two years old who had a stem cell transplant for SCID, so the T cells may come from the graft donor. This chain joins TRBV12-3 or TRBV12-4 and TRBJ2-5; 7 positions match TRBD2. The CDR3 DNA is TGTGCCAGCAGGCGGGGGATAAAAGAGACCCAGTACTTC. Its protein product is CASRRGIKETQYF.